The 2 T cell receptor beta chains in this list originate from one sample, sequenced in a study of T-cell reconstitution after alpha-beta-depleted transplantation in children. Unique molecular identifiers were incorporated into the prepared TCRbeta library. From the PCR reads, TCRdb called clonotypes with MiXCR, one entry per CDR3 protein. Of around 370,000 distinct CDR3 sequences in the sample, roughly 15% were seen once. The sample consisted of PBMCs, mostly from graft donor cells, taken 360 days after TCRalphabeta/CD19-depleted stem cell transplant. These receptors came from a male patient aged 2 to 10 who had a stem cell transplant for acute lymphoblastic leukemia, so the T cells may come from the graft donor.

This chain uses TRBV20-1 with TRBJ1-2; D ambiguous. CDR1 and CDR2 (germline): DFQATT, SNEGSKA (reference sequence). The length of the CDR3 is 12 residues. The CDR3 DNA follows: TGCAGCGGGTTCGAGGATGCATATGGCTACACCTTC. This codes for CSGFEDAYGYTF.

The sample holds many counts of this clonotype. The V call is TRBV7-2, the J call TRBJ2-4, with TRBD2 matching 7 bases. This CDR3 is 13 amino acids long. V was pared by 4 bases and J by 7 bases, with 4 bases of the junction left unmatched. The germline gives CDR1 SGHTA, CDR2 FQGNSA. The CDR3 nucleotides are TGTGCCAGCAGCTGGGAGGGCGGGAACATTCAGTACTTC. Protein sequence: CASSWEGGNIQYF.